The 23 T cell receptor beta chains below all came from one sample that was sequenced in a study of CD8 T cells in Susac syndrome. Random-hexamer reverse transcription was applied to about 0.45 to 1 ug RNA. Using its own MiXCR run on the immunoSEQ multiplex PCR reads, TCRdb lists one record per CDR3 protein. The table lists roughly 120,000 distinct CDR3 sequences, about 95% of them singletons. Sequenced: CD4+ T cells from PBMCs. These receptors all stem from a human donor with multiple sclerosis.

This chain uses TRBV19 with TRBJ1-3; TRBD1 aligns across 7 bases. J lost 2 bases, V lost 5 bases, and 9 bases had no gene match. The germline V gene encodes CDR1 LNHDA and CDR2 SQIVND (reference sequence). The CDR3 loop spans 16 amino acids. The CDR3 spells CASSAPATGAGNTIYF. The CDR3 DNA sequence: TGTGCCAGTAGTGCCCCGGCCACAGGGGCTGGAAACACCATATATTTT.

The V gene is TRBV30, the J gene TRBJ1-1, with D possibly matching TRBD1 (6 bases). The length of the CDR3 is 13 residues. Trimming removed 5 bases at V and 0 bases at J, with 10 bases between. The germline V gene encodes CDR1 GTSNPN and CDR2 SVGIG (reference sequence). The CDR3 sequence: CAWGGQMNTEAFF. The CDR3 DNA reads TGTGCCTGGGGCGGACAGATGAACACTGAAGCTTTCTTT.

The chain employs TRBV7-3 and TRBJ1-1; the D gene is possibly TRBD1 (5 bases). Trimming took 8 bases from V and 1 from J, leaving 8 bases between them. CDR3 length: 12 residues. Germline V gene sequence: CDR1 SGHTA, CDR2 FQGTGA. The CDR3 coding sequence is TGTGCCAGCGGGACGGGGAACACTGAAGCTTTCTTT. Amino acid sequence: CASGTGNTEAFF.

This chain links TRBV3-1 with TRBJ1-2; 10 nucleotides agree with TRBD1. The J segment lost 6 bases and the V segment lost 4 bases, leaving 2 bases of the junction unmatched. Germline lookup yields CDR1 LGHDT and CDR2 YNNKEL (reference sequence). The CDR3 runs to 13 residues. This chain's CDR3 is CASSLTGGDGYTF. Written as DNA, the CDR3 is TGTGCCAGCAGCCTGACAGGGGGCGATGGCTACACCTTC.

The rearrangement links TRBV7-2 to TRBJ1-2; possible D gene TRBD1, 5 bases. Per germline, CDR1 SGHTA and CDR2 FQGNSA. CDR3 size: 13 residues. Trimming removed 0 bases from V and 8 bases from J, with 10 bases in between. The CDR3 nucleotides are TGTGCCAGCAGCTTAGCGCTGGGGCAAGGCTACACCTTC. Translated, it gives CASSLALGQGYTF.

The chain joins TRBV12-3 or TRBV12-4 to TRBJ1-5; a possible D gene is TRBD1 (5 bases). Trimming removed 6 bases at V and 5 bases at J, with 20 bases between. The CDR3 contains 16 residues. DNA of the CDR3: TGTGCCAGCAGCCGGGGGGAGGGGCTTAGGCATCAGCCCCAGCATTTT. Its translation: CASSRGEGLRHQPQHF.

The CDR3 DNA follows: TGTGCCAGTAGTATACTACAGGGGTATCAGCCCCAGCATTTT. Residues: CASSILQGYQPQHF. The rearrangement links TRBV19 to TRBJ1-5; 7 nucleotides align to TRBD1. Germline lookup yields CDR1 LNHDA and CDR2 SQIVND (reference sequence). The J segment lost 5 bases and the V segment lost 2 bases, leaving 3 bases of the junction unmatched. The CDR3 extends over 14 amino acids.

This chain joins TRBV25-1 and TRBJ2-3; 8 positions agree with TRBD2. Per germline, CDR1 MGHDK and CDR2 SYGVNS. Unmatched junction bases numbered 9, after V lost 9 bases and J lost 4 bases. The CDR3 runs to 14 residues. CDR3 residues: CASSGGRWPDTQYF. CDR3 nucleotide sequence: TGTGCCAGTTCGGGGGGGCGCTGGCCAGATACGCAGTATTTT.

The CDR3 loop reads CASSVDRFGYGYTF. In DNA form, the CDR3 reads TGTGCCAGCAGTGTAGACAGGTTCGGATATGGCTACACCTTC. The chain combines TRBV6-5 with TRBJ1-2, with a possible D match to TRBD1 (6 bases). This CDR3 region has 14 residues. CDR1 MNHEY and CDR2 SVGAGI come from the germline V gene. Trimming stripped 5 bases from V and 5 bases from J, with 15 bases between.

The chain employs TRBV12-3 or TRBV12-4 and TRBJ1-1; TRBD1 aligns across 7 bases. This CDR3 is built from 17 residues. V trimming: 5 bases; J trimming: 0 bases; junction bases outside the gene matches: 12. In DNA, the CDR3 is TGTGCCAGCAGTCCAAGATCAAGACAGGGATTGAACACTGAAGCTTTCTTT. Translation gives CASSPRSRQGLNTEAFF.

This sequence joins TRBV29-1 and TRBJ1-5; D unclear. CDR3 length: 12 amino acids. Trimming removed 4 bases at V and 3 bases at J, with 7 bases between. The germline V gene encodes CDR1 SQVTM and CDR2 ANQGSEA. CDR3 DNA sequence: TGCAGCGTTGCGAGCCCCAATCAGCCCCAGCATTTT. This gives the protein CSVASPNQPQHF.

The rearrangement joins TRBV7-6 to TRBJ2-3; D remains unclear. The CDR3 consists of 14 residues. V lost 5 bases and J lost 3, with 12 bases in between. Germline loops: CDR1 SGHVS, CDR2 FNYEAQ. CDR3 nucleotide sequence: TGTGCCAGCAGCCCCCTCGTGGGTACAGATACGCAGTATTTT. As protein: CASSPLVGTDTQYF.

The chain combines TRBV7-9 with TRBJ1-5; possible D gene TRBD1, 5 bases. The CDR3 length is 14 residues. Germline lookup yields CDR1 SEHNR and CDR2 FQNEAQ (reference sequence). V was cut by 6 bases and J by 3 bases, with 12 bases left in between. CDR3 loop: CASSWDGYNQPQHF. DNA of the CDR3: TGTGCCAGCAGTTGGGACGGATACAATCAGCCCCAGCATTTT.

This clonotype showed up just a few times. This chain's CDR3 is CASSTSGANVLTF. The DNA for the CDR3 is TGTGCCAGCAGTACCTCTGGGGCCAACGTCCTGACTTTC. The genes are TRBV27 and TRBJ2-6; D is unresolved. V dropped 5 bases and J dropped 0 bases, with 2 bases sitting between them. Germline V gene sequence: CDR1 MNHEY, CDR2 SMNVEV (reference sequence). The CDR3 has 13 residues.

V and J are TRBV5-4 and TRBJ2-2; 10 bases are a match to TRBD2. The CDR3 runs 16 residues. V lost 0 bases to trimming and J lost 4 bases; unmatched junction nucleotides: 3. Germline V gene sequence: CDR1 SGHNT, CDR2 YYREEE (reference sequence). CDR3 residues: CASSLDLAGVTGELFF. The DNA for the CDR3 is TGTGCCAGCAGCTTGGACCTAGCGGGGGTCACCGGGGAGCTGTTTTTT.

The rearrangement joins TRBV7-8 to TRBJ2-1; D unclear. V gave up 5 bases and J gave up 15 bases, with 17 bases separating them. CDR3 length equals 12 residues. Germline V lookup: CDR1 SGHVS, CDR2 FQNEAQ. DNA for the CDR3: TGTGCCAGCAGCCCCGTGGATAGAGTGCCGTTCTTC. This codes for CASSPVDRVPFF. Using reference TRBV7-8 and TRBJ2-1 for the parts outside the CDR3, the full variable domain is GAGVSQSPRYKVAKRGQDVALRCDPISGHVSLFWYQQALGQGPEFLTYFQNEAQLDKSGLPSDRFFAERPEGSVSTLKIQRTQQEDSAVYLCASSPVDRVPFFGPGTRLTVL.

The chain recombines TRBV6-6 with TRBJ2-6; D gene ambiguous. Germline CDR1 reads MNHNY; CDR2 reads SVGAGI (reference sequence). The V gene lost 5 bases and the J gene lost 4 bases, with 15 bases spanning the gap. There are 16 residues in the CDR3. The CDR3 here is CASSPGRVAGANVLTF. The CDR3 DNA reads as TGTGCCAGCAGTCCCGGCCGGGTTGCCGGGGCCAACGTCCTGACTTTC.

The J gene is TRBJ2-1, the V gene TRBV30; possible D gene TRBD2, 5 bases. Trimming took 5 bases from V and 0 from J, leaving 8 bases between them. The CDR3 consists of 13 residues. Germline V gene lookup returns CDR1 GTSNPN and CDR2 SVGIG (reference sequence). CDR3 in DNA: TGTGCCTGGGGCGCGGGCTCCTACAATGAGCAGTTCTTC. Translation gives CAWGAGSYNEQFF.

This rearrangement joins TRBV7-2 to TRBJ2-4; D unresolved. V shed 3 bases and J shed 1 base, with 7 bases lying between them. The germline CDR1 and CDR2 sequences are SGHTA and FQGNSA. This CDR3 contains 14 residues. CDR3 nucleotides: TGTGCCAGCAGCTTGCCCTTTGCCAAAAACATTCAGTACTTC. This codes for CASSLPFAKNIQYF. Full variable domain (remainder filled in from reference TRBV7-2 and TRBJ2-4): GAGVSQSPSNKVTEKGKDVELRCDPISGHTALYWYRQSLGQGLEFLIYFQGNSAPDKSGLPSDRFSAERTGGSVSTLTIQRTQQEDSAVYLCASSLPFAKNIQYFGAGTRLSVL.

V usage is TRBV2 and J usage is TRBJ1-4; no definite D call. The CDR3 extends over 15 amino acids. V was pared by 6 bases and J by 7 bases, with 18 bases between. CDR1 is SNHLY and CDR2 is FYNNEI in the germline V gene. CDR3 in amino acids: CASSVDYRRGEKLFF. CDR3 coding DNA: TGTGCCAGCAGCGTGGACTACCGGCGCGGTGAAAAACTGTTTTTT.

The chain employs TRBV7-9 and TRBJ2-2; maybe TRBD1 (6 bases). The germline gives CDR1 SEHNR, CDR2 FQNEAQ (reference sequence). The CDR3 consists of 13 residues. Trimming took 11 bases from V and 6 from J, leaving 16 bases between them. CDR3 region: CAGGAQGPGELFF. The CDR3 coding sequence is TGTGCCGGGGGCGCACAAGGGCCCGGGGAGCTGTTTTTT.

This sequence joins TRBV3-1 and TRBJ1-2, with D unclear. Germline V lookup: CDR1 LGHDT, CDR2 YNNKEL (reference sequence). Trimming took off 0 bases at V and 6 bases at J, with 5 bases between the two ends. CDR3 size: 12 residues. CDR3 amino acids: CASSQDKHGYTF. CDR3 in DNA: TGTGCCAGCAGCCAAGATAAGCATGGCTACACCTTC.

This clonotype has only one observation. CDR3: CASSPGQSGKDNQPQHF. The CDR3 nucleotides read TGTGCCAGCAGCCCGGGACAGAGCGGGAAGGACAATCAGCCCCAGCATTTT. The chain couples TRBV3-1 to TRBJ1-5; 7 positions match TRBD1. Looked up from germline, CDR1 is LGHDT and CDR2 is YNNKEL (reference sequence). This CDR3 contains 17 residues. V lost 4 bases and J lost 3; bases outside the gene matches: 12.